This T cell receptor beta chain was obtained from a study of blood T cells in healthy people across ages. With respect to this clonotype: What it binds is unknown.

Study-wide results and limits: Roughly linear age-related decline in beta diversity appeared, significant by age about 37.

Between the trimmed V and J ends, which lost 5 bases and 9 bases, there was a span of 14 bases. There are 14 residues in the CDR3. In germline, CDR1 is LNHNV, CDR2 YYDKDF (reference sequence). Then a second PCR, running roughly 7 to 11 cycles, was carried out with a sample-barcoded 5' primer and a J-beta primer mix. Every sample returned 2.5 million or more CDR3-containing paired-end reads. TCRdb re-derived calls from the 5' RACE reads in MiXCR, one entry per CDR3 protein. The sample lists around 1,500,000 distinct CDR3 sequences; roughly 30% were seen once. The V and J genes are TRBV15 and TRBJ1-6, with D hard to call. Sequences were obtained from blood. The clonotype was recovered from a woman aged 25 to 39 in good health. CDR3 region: CATSASGLASPLHF. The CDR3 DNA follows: TGTGCCACCAGCGCAAGTGGTTTAGCTTCACCCCTCCACTTT. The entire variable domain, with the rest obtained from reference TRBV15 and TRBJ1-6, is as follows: DAMVIQNPRYQVTQFGKPVTLSCSQTLNHNVMYWYQQKSSQAPKLLFHYYDKDFNNEADTPDNFQSRRPNTSFCFLDIRSPGLGDTAMYLCATSASGLASPLHFGNGTRLTVT.